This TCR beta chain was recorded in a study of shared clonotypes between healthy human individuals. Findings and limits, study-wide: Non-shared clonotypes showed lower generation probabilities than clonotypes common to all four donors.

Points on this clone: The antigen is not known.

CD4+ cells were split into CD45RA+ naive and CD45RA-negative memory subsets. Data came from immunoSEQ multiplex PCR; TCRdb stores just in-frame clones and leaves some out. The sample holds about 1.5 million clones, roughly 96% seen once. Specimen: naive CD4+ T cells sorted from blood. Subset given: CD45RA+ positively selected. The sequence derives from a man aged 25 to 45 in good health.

CDR3: CASSRGPESVEQYF. DNA for the CDR3: TGTGCCAGCAGCCGCGGACCAGAATCGGTCGAGCAGTACTTC. The genes are TRBV11-3 and TRBJ2-7, with D unresolved. Germline V lookup: CDR1 SGHNT, CDR2 YENEEA. The CDR3 runs to 14 residues. V lost 5 bases to trimming and J lost 6 bases, with 17 bases between them.